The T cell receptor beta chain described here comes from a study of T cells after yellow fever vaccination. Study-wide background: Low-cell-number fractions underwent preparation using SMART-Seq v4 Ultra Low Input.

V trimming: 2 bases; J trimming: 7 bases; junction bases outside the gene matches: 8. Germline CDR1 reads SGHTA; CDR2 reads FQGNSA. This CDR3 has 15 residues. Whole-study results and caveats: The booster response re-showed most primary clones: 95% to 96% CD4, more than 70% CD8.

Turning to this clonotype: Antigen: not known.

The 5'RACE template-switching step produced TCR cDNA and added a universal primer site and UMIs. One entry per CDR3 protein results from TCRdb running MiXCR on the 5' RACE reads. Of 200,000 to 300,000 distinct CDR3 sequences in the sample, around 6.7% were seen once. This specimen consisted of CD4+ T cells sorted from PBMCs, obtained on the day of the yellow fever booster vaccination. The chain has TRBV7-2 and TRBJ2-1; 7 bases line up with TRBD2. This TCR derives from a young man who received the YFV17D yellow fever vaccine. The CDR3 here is CASSLFGTTRNEQFF. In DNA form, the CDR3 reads TGTGCCAGCAGCTTATTTGGGACTACTAGGAATGAGCAGTTCTTC.